One sample yielded the 8 T cell receptor beta chains listed below, sequenced in a study of Graves' ophthalmopathy and Graves' hyperthyroidism. Investigators amplified TCR beta CDR3 regions from RNA transcripts. Second-round multiplex PCR came after a first-round RT-PCR that employed HTBI primers. TCRdb redid the calling of the multiplex PCR reads with MiXCR, one entry per CDR3 protein. The sample yields fewer than 650,000 distinct CDR3 sequences, 22% seen once. The source material was peripheral blood. The source of these receptors is a woman in her late teens or twenties with stable Graves' hyperthyroidism. Some clones in this sample may be carry-over from other donors' samples.

In DNA, the CDR3 is TGTGCCAGCAGTTTCTTGGACAGGAATTACGAGCAGTACTTC. It encodes CASSFLDRNYEQYF. V is TRBV28 and J is TRBJ2-7, with TRBD1 identical over 7 bases. V gave up 3 bases and J gave up 4 bases; unmatched junction bases: 6. This CDR3 has 14 amino acids. The V gene's germline CDR1 is MDHEN and CDR2 SYDVKM.

As to this clonotype: A much larger clone is a single base away; this may be a read error. No conserved phenylalanine or tryptophan ends this CDR3, so it is likely a read error. This chain uses TRBV11-2 with TRBJ2-7; 10 bases agree with TRBD2. J gave up 2 bases and V 1 base, and 5 bases lay outside the gene matches. The CDR3 spans 16 residues. Germline loops: CDR1 SGHAT, CDR2 FQNNGV. In DNA, the CDR3 is TGTGCCAGCAGCTTAGGCCTTCTAGCGGGGGCCTACGAGCAGTACTAC. This sequence encodes CASSLGLLAGAYEQYY.

This clonotype has ten or more counts. This chain links TRBV6-2 or TRBV6-3 with TRBJ1-3; 7 bases fit TRBD1. The CDR3 extends over 14 amino acids. CDR1 and CDR2 from the germline V gene are MNHEY and SVGEGT. Trimming took 8 bases from V and 4 from J; bases not matched to a gene: 8. The CDR3 loop reads CASGQELSGNTIYF. The CDR3 DNA sequence: TGTGCCAGCGGACAGGAACTTTCGGGAAACACCATATATTTT.

This clonotype has at least ten counts. A much larger clone sits a single nucleotide away, making a read error possible. In DNA, the CDR3 is TGTGCCAGCAGTTTGGTCACCAGCTACAAGCAGTACTTC. Translated: CASSLVTSYKQYF. The chain couples TRBV12-3 or TRBV12-4 to TRBJ2-7; no reliable D call. CDR3 length: 13 amino acids.

This clonotype was observed many times. The J gene is TRBJ2-5, the V gene TRBV30, with D possibly matching TRBD2 (5 bases). Trimming took 2 bases from V and 1 from J, leaving 8 bases between them. CDR1 and CDR2 (germline): GTSNPN, SVGIG (reference sequence). This CDR3 contains 13 residues. The CDR3 sequence: CAWSSGVQETQYF. The CDR3 DNA reads TGTGCCTGGAGTTCCGGGGTCCAAGAGACCCAGTACTTC.

On this clonotype: This may be a read error: a much more frequent sequence differs by one nucleotide. The chain has TRBV3-1 and TRBJ1-1, with TRBD1 matching 9 bases. The CDR3 extends over 14 amino acids. Germline V gene sequence: CDR1 LGHDT, CDR2 YNNKEL (reference sequence). With 3 bases clipped from V and 4 bases from J, the junction kept 3 bases outside the gene matches. The DNA for the CDR3 is TGTGCCAGCAGCCACGGGACAGGGACCACTGAAGCTTTCTTT. Its protein is CASSHGTGTTEAFF.

This clonotype was detected many times. The DNA for the CDR3 is TGTGCCAGCAGCACCGGGACAGGGGGCGCCGGGGAGCTGTTTTTT. Translated: CASSTGTGGAGELFF. The chain combines TRBV7-2 with TRBJ2-2; 12 positions match TRBD1. This CDR3 contains 15 residues. Trimming cost V 5 bases and J 6 bases; bases outside gene matches: 4. Germline CDR1 reads SGHTA; CDR2 reads FQGNSA.

The chain carries TRBV20-1 and TRBJ2-7, with 9 bases aligning to TRBD1. The CDR3 runs 13 residues. Unmatched junction bases numbered 5, after V lost 6 bases and J lost 2 bases. CDR1 and CDR2 from the germline V gene are DFQATT and SNEGSKA (reference sequence). The CDR3 DNA follows: TGCAGTGCCTTCCGGACAGGGGCCTACGAGCAGTACTTC. It is translated as CSAFRTGAYEQYF.